Listed below are T cell receptor beta chains from one sample, sequenced in a study of cytomegalovirus exposure and HLA in healthy donors. Profiled with immunoSEQ multiplex PCR; TCRdb holds only in-frame clones, not every one. In the table there are roughly 30,000 clones, just under 90% of which are singletons. What was sequenced was PBMCs. These receptors were collected from a boy younger than 18 in good health and CMV-seronegative. CDR3s include the opening cysteine and the closing phenylalanine or tryptophan. The D gene is left open where the match is weak. Size is stated for part of the rows, as once, few or many counts, or as a class when the clone is expanded.

cdr3_nt: TGTGCCAGCAGGGGATTAAGGGGGAGCCGCAATCAGCCCCAGCATTTT
cdr3_aa: CASRGLRGSRNQPQHF
v_call: TRBV2
d_call: NA
j_call: TRBJ1-5
cdr3_length: 16
clone_size: NA

cdr3_nt: TGTGCCAGCAGTCAAAGGGGGTTGAGTTATGGCTACACCTTC
cdr3_aa: CASSQRGLSYGYTF
v_call: TRBV6-5
d_call: NA
j_call: TRBJ1-2
cdr3_length: 14
clone_size: NA

cdr3_nt: TGTGCCAGCAGTGATACAGCCTACACGGGAAACACCATATATTTT
cdr3_aa: CASSDTAYTGNTIYF
v_call: TRBV2
d_call: NA
j_call: TRBJ1-3
cdr3_length: 15
clone_size: NA

cdr3_nt: TGTGCCAGCAGTTTCATACTAGAGTCTCCAACAGATACGCAGTATTTT
cdr3_aa: CASSFILESPTDTQYF
v_call: TRBV27
d_call: NA
j_call: TRBJ2-3
cdr3_length: 16
clone_size: once

cdr3_nt: TGCGCCAGCAGCTCCCAATATGGCGGCCCTGGGACCCAGTACTTC
cdr3_aa: CASSSQYGGPGTQYF
v_call: TRBV5-1
d_call: NA
j_call: TRBJ2-5
cdr3_length: 15
clone_size: NA

cdr3_nt: TGTGCCATCAGTCACACGACCGGGACTCTAAATTACGAGCAGTACTTC
cdr3_aa: CAISHTTGTLNYEQYF
v_call: TRBV10-3
d_call: NA
j_call: TRBJ2-7
cdr3_length: 16
clone_size: NA

cdr3_nt: TGTGCCAGTAGTTTTACGCCAGCGGGACAGGGATACGAGCAGTACTTC
cdr3_aa: CASSFTPAGQGYEQYF
v_call: TRBV19
d_call: TRBD1
j_call: TRBJ2-7
cdr3_length: 16
clone_size: NA

cdr3_nt: TGTGCCTGGAGTGCGGACAGGGTTGATGAAAAACTGTTTTTT
cdr3_aa: CAWSADRVDEKLFF
v_call: TRBV30
d_call: TRBD1
j_call: TRBJ1-4
cdr3_length: 14
clone_size: NA

cdr3_nt: TGTGCCAGCAGGAGCGGGCAAGGAGTCTATGGCTACACCTTC
cdr3_aa: CASRSGQGVYGYTF
v_call: TRBV27
d_call: NA
j_call: TRBJ1-2
cdr3_length: 14
clone_size: NA

cdr3_nt: TGTGCCAGCAGCAATACCGGGACTAGTGCCAGGGAGCTGTTTTTT
cdr3_aa: CASSNTGTSARELFF
v_call: TRBV7-3
d_call: TRBD2
j_call: TRBJ2-2
cdr3_length: 15
clone_size: once

cdr3_nt: TGTGCCAGCAGCCACATACTAGCCGATTTCCGCCTCACAGATACGCAGTATTTT
cdr3_aa: CASSHILADFRLTDTQYF
v_call: TRBV14
d_call: NA
j_call: TRBJ2-3
cdr3_length: 18
clone_size: NA

cdr3_nt: TGTGCCAGCAGTGAGAGGACTGGGGCCAACGTCCTGACTTTC
cdr3_aa: CASSERTGANVLTF
v_call: TRBV25-1
d_call: NA
j_call: TRBJ2-6
cdr3_length: 14
clone_size: few

cdr3_nt: TGTGCCAGCAGAAGCAGGGGGCCTGGGGCCAACGTCCTGACTTTC
cdr3_aa: CASRSRGPGANVLTF
v_call: TRBV2
d_call: TRBD1
j_call: TRBJ2-6
cdr3_length: 15
clone_size: NA

cdr3_nt: TGCACCAGCAGCCCGGGGGAGTTGTCACCCCTCCACTTT
cdr3_aa: CTSSPGELSPLHF
v_call: TRBV1
d_call: NA
j_call: TRBJ1-6
cdr3_length: 13
clone_size: few

cdr3_nt: TGTGCCAGCAGTGAAGCGACAGGGATGGTCGGGGAGCTGTTTTTT
cdr3_aa: CASSEATGMVGELFF
v_call: TRBV6-1
d_call: TRBD1
j_call: TRBJ2-2
cdr3_length: 15
clone_size: NA

cdr3_nt: TGTGCCATCAGTGAGGGACAGGGGGCTTACGAGCAGTACTTC
cdr3_aa: CAISEGQGAYEQYF
v_call: TRBV10-3
d_call: TRBD1
j_call: TRBJ2-7
cdr3_length: 14
clone_size: NA

cdr3_nt: TGTGCCAGCAGTGACCTTAGCGGGGGGGCCAGGGAGCAGTTCTTC
cdr3_aa: CASSDLSGGAREQFF
v_call: TRBV6-4
d_call: TRBD2
j_call: TRBJ2-1
cdr3_length: 15
clone_size: NA

cdr3_nt: TGTGCCAGCAGCGTAGATAGCGTTCCTTACAATGAGCAGTTCTTC
cdr3_aa: CASSVDSVPYNEQFF
v_call: TRBV9
d_call: NA
j_call: TRBJ2-1
cdr3_length: 15
clone_size: NA

cdr3_nt: TGCGCCAGCAGCTTGGTGGACAGAACCTACGAGCAGTACTTC
cdr3_aa: CASSLVDRTYEQYF
v_call: TRBV5-1
d_call: NA
j_call: TRBJ2-7
cdr3_length: 14
clone_size: few

cdr3_nt: TGTGCCAGCAGCCCTCGGTTGGGACAGGGAGGCGGCTACACCTTC
cdr3_aa: CASSPRLGQGGGYTF
v_call: TRBV7-9
d_call: TRBD1
j_call: TRBJ1-2
cdr3_length: 15
clone_size: NA

cdr3_nt: TGCGCCAGCAGCTGGCAAACAGGGGTCTATGGCTACACCTTC
cdr3_aa: CASSWQTGVYGYTF
v_call: TRBV5-1
d_call: TRBD1
j_call: TRBJ1-2
cdr3_length: 14
clone_size: NA

cdr3_nt: TGTGCCTGGAGTGAAGGTAGCGGGGGGCCGTTCCAAGAGACCCAGTACTTC
cdr3_aa: CAWSEGSGGPFQETQYF
v_call: TRBV30
d_call: TRBD2
j_call: TRBJ2-5
cdr3_length: 17
clone_size: NA

cdr3_nt: TGTGCCAGCAGCTTTGTCCAGCGGGGGGGCCTTAGGCGCGATACGCAGTATTTT
cdr3_aa: CASSFVQRGGLRRDTQYF
v_call: TRBV7-2
d_call: TRBD2
j_call: TRBJ2-3
cdr3_length: 18
clone_size: NA

cdr3_nt: TGTGCCATCAGACAAGCGGGGACGGGAGAGACCCAGTACTTC
cdr3_aa: CAIRQAGTGETQYF
v_call: TRBV10-3
d_call: TRBD2
j_call: TRBJ2-5
cdr3_length: 14
clone_size: NA

cdr3_nt: TGCGCCAGCAGCTTGGCCAGGGCCGTAGATGGCTACACCTTC
cdr3_aa: CASSLARAVDGYTF
v_call: TRBV5-1
d_call: NA
j_call: TRBJ1-2
cdr3_length: 14
clone_size: NA

cdr3_nt: TGCGCCAGCAGCTTGGATCCAGGGGGCTTAAGAATTACAACTAATGAAAAACTGTTTTTT
cdr3_aa: CASSLDPGGLRITTNEKLFF
v_call: TRBV5-1
d_call: TRBD1
j_call: TRBJ1-4
cdr3_length: 20
clone_size: few

cdr3_nt: TGTGCCAGCAGCAACCGATCTAGCGGGGGATACAATGAGCAGTTCTTC
cdr3_aa: CASSNRSSGGYNEQFF
v_call: TRBV21-1
d_call: NA
j_call: TRBJ2-1
cdr3_length: 16
clone_size: NA

cdr3_nt: TGTGCCACCAGCAGACGGAAGGGGGACTACGAGCAGTACTTC
cdr3_aa: CATSRRKGDYEQYF
v_call: TRBV15
d_call: NA
j_call: TRBJ2-7
cdr3_length: 14
clone_size: NA

cdr3_nt: TGTGCCAGTAGTACCTCACAGGGGGACGAGCAGTACTTC
cdr3_aa: CASSTSQGDEQYF
v_call: TRBV19
d_call: TRBD1
j_call: TRBJ2-7
cdr3_length: 13
clone_size: NA

cdr3_nt: TGTGCCAGCAGCCAAGAACTAGCCGGGGAGCTGTTTTTT
cdr3_aa: CASSQELAGELFF
v_call: TRBV4-2
d_call: NA
j_call: TRBJ2-2
cdr3_length: 13
clone_size: NA

cdr3_nt: TGTGCCAGCAGCTTAAACTCTATGGAGACCCAGTACTTC
cdr3_aa: CASSLNSMETQYF
v_call: TRBV7-6
d_call: NA
j_call: TRBJ2-5
cdr3_length: 13
clone_size: NA

cdr3_nt: TGTGCCAGCAGCTTAGCGAACGGGGGGCCCCAAGAGACCCAGTACTTC
cdr3_aa: CASSLANGGPQETQYF
v_call: TRBV7-9
d_call: NA
j_call: TRBJ2-5
cdr3_length: 16
clone_size: NA

cdr3_nt: TGTGCCAGTACCAGGGGGAAGACAGGGGGCCTCGGCAATCAGCCCCAGCATTTT
cdr3_aa: CASTRGKTGGLGNQPQHF
v_call: TRBV19
d_call: TRBD1
j_call: TRBJ1-5
cdr3_length: 18
clone_size: NA

cdr3_nt: TGTGCCAGCAGAACCCTTAGCGGCGTTGAGCAGTTCTTC
cdr3_aa: CASRTLSGVEQFF
v_call: TRBV11-2
d_call: NA
j_call: TRBJ2-1
cdr3_length: 13
clone_size: NA

cdr3_nt: TGTGCCAGCAAAGGACTCAATCAGCCCCAGCATTTT
cdr3_aa: CASKGLNQPQHF
v_call: TRBV2
d_call: NA
j_call: TRBJ1-5
cdr3_length: 12
clone_size: NA

cdr3_nt: TGTGCCAGTTCGGACAGGGGGCCCTCTGAAGCTTTCTTT
cdr3_aa: CASSDRGPSEAFF
v_call: TRBV2
d_call: TRBD1
j_call: TRBJ1-1
cdr3_length: 13
clone_size: NA

cdr3_nt: TGTGCCAGCAGCCGACAGGGGGCCTTCTACGAGCAGTACTTC
cdr3_aa: CASSRQGAFYEQYF
v_call: TRBV7-9
d_call: TRBD1
j_call: TRBJ2-7
cdr3_length: 14
clone_size: NA

cdr3_nt: TGTGCCAGTAGTGACCGGGACTTCGAAACTGAAGCTTTCTTT
cdr3_aa: CASSDRDFETEAFF
v_call: TRBV19
d_call: NA
j_call: TRBJ1-1
cdr3_length: 14
clone_size: NA

cdr3_nt: TGTGCCTGGAGTCCCGGACAGGCGAACACCGGGGAGCTGTTTTTT
cdr3_aa: CAWSPGQANTGELFF
v_call: TRBV30
d_call: TRBD1
j_call: TRBJ2-2
cdr3_length: 15
clone_size: NA

cdr3_nt: TGTGCCAGCAGTGAGGGGACAGGGGTACTCTACGAGCAGTACTTC
cdr3_aa: CASSEGTGVLYEQYF
v_call: TRBV2
d_call: TRBD1
j_call: TRBJ2-7
cdr3_length: 15
clone_size: NA

cdr3_nt: TGTGCCAGCAGTGAAGCGCAAACGGTGAGGAAGACCCAGTACTTC
cdr3_aa: CASSEAQTVRKTQYF
v_call: TRBV6-1
d_call: NA
j_call: TRBJ2-5
cdr3_length: 15
clone_size: NA

cdr3_nt: TGTGCCAGCTCAGCAGGGTTTATTGCAACTAATGAAAAACTGTTTTTT
cdr3_aa: CASSAGFIATNEKLFF
v_call: TRBV18
d_call: NA
j_call: TRBJ1-4
cdr3_length: 16
clone_size: NA

cdr3_nt: TGCGCCAGCAGCTTGGAGCGGGGGGGCAGCCATGAGCAGTTCTTC
cdr3_aa: CASSLERGGSHEQFF
v_call: TRBV5-1
d_call: TRBD2
j_call: TRBJ2-1
cdr3_length: 15
clone_size: NA

cdr3_nt: TGTGCCAGCAGCTCGGGACAGACCCCTAGCAATCAGCCCCAGCATTTT
cdr3_aa: CASSSGQTPSNQPQHF
v_call: TRBV5-5
d_call: TRBD1
j_call: TRBJ1-5
cdr3_length: 16
clone_size: few

cdr3_nt: TGTGCCAGCAGCTCCAGGACAGGAGAGGGAACAGATACGCAGTATTTT
cdr3_aa: CASSSRTGEGTDTQYF
v_call: TRBV7-6
d_call: TRBD1
j_call: TRBJ2-3
cdr3_length: 16
clone_size: NA

cdr3_nt: TGTGCCAGCAGTTTATGGGGAGCTAACTATGGCTACACCTTC
cdr3_aa: CASSLWGANYGYTF
v_call: TRBV27
d_call: NA
j_call: TRBJ1-2
cdr3_length: 14
clone_size: NA

cdr3_nt: TGTGCCAGCAGCCTGCCCACTGGAGCGGGGGTGAACACCGGGGAGCTGTTTTTT
cdr3_aa: CASSLPTGAGVNTGELFF
v_call: TRBV7-8
d_call: TRBD2
j_call: TRBJ2-2
cdr3_length: 18
clone_size: NA

cdr3_nt: TGTGCCAGCAGTTCGGGACAGGGGCCCTACGAGCAGTACTTC
cdr3_aa: CASSSGQGPYEQYF
v_call: TRBV28
d_call: TRBD1
j_call: TRBJ2-7
cdr3_length: 14
clone_size: once

cdr3_nt: TGTGCCAGCAGTGGACAGCCCCAAGAGACCCAGTACTTC
cdr3_aa: CASSGQPQETQYF
v_call: TRBV27
d_call: NA
j_call: TRBJ2-5
cdr3_length: 13
clone_size: NA

cdr3_nt: TGTGCCAGCAGTGATACTAGCGGGGGGGACCGACCTCTGTTTTTT
cdr3_aa: CASSDTSGGDRPLFF
v_call: TRBV6-1
d_call: TRBD2
j_call: TRBJ2-2
cdr3_length: 15
clone_size: NA

cdr3_nt: TGTGCCAGCAGCCCCTCCCGGGACAGGAACACCGGGGAGCTGTTTTTT
cdr3_aa: CASSPSRDRNTGELFF
v_call: TRBV7-2
d_call: TRBD1
j_call: TRBJ2-2
cdr3_length: 16
clone_size: NA

cdr3_nt: TGCGCCAGCAGCTTGGAAGGACACCAGGCCGGGGAGCTGTTTTTT
cdr3_aa: CASSLEGHQAGELFF
v_call: TRBV5-1
d_call: NA
j_call: TRBJ2-2
cdr3_length: 15
clone_size: NA

cdr3_nt: TGTGCCAGCAGCCCCGGGACAGGGGAAGTGGCGGCTTTCTTT
cdr3_aa: CASSPGTGEVAAFF
v_call: TRBV11-2
d_call: TRBD1
j_call: TRBJ1-1
cdr3_length: 14
clone_size: NA

cdr3_nt: TGTGCCAGACAAAAGACAGGGTTTGGTGAAAAACTGTTTTTT
cdr3_aa: CARQKTGFGEKLFF
v_call: TRBV25-1
d_call: TRBD1
j_call: TRBJ1-4
cdr3_length: 14
clone_size: once

cdr3_nt: TGCGCCAGCAGCTCGCCAGAAAAGAACACCGGGGAGCTGTTTTTT
cdr3_aa: CASSSPEKNTGELFF
v_call: TRBV5-1
d_call: NA
j_call: TRBJ2-2
cdr3_length: 15
clone_size: NA

cdr3_nt: TGTGCCAGCAGCATCGACAGGGGACCGAACACCGGGGAGCTGTTTTTT
cdr3_aa: CASSIDRGPNTGELFF
v_call: TRBV7-9
d_call: TRBD1
j_call: TRBJ2-2
cdr3_length: 16
clone_size: NA

cdr3_nt: TGCGCCAGCAGCCCCCCGCGCGCAGGGCCAACCTACAATGAGCAGTTCTTC
cdr3_aa: CASSPPRAGPTYNEQFF
v_call: TRBV5-1
d_call: NA
j_call: TRBJ2-1
cdr3_length: 17
clone_size: NA

cdr3_nt: TGTGCCAGCAGCTTACGACTAGCGGGGAAATTAGATACGCAGTATTTT
cdr3_aa: CASSLRLAGKLDTQYF
v_call: TRBV7-2
d_call: TRBD2
j_call: TRBJ2-3
cdr3_length: 16
clone_size: NA

cdr3_nt: TGCGCCAGCAGCACCGGACAGAGCACAGATACGCAGTATTTT
cdr3_aa: CASSTGQSTDTQYF
v_call: TRBV5-1
d_call: NA
j_call: TRBJ2-3
cdr3_length: 14
clone_size: NA

cdr3_nt: TGTGCCTGGAGGGGGGCCGGGACAGGGTCGGGCACCGGGGAGCTGTTTTTT
cdr3_aa: CAWRGAGTGSGTGELFF
v_call: TRBV30
d_call: TRBD1
j_call: TRBJ2-2
cdr3_length: 17
clone_size: NA